The 26 T cell receptor beta chains below all came from one sample that was sequenced in a study of long-term antiretroviral therapy in people with HIV. Survey level was the resolution at which the v3.0 immunoSEQ assay ran. TCRdb's copy holds only in-frame clones and misses some; the assay was immunoSEQ multiplex PCR. The sample records roughly 20,000 clones, approximately 79% being singletons. Material: unsorted PBMCs, obtained 4.1 years after starting antiretroviral therapy. Receptors originate from a woman aged 40-49 years with HIV.

In DNA form, the CDR3 reads TGTGCCAGCAGCGAAGAAACTCGCACAGATACGCAGTATTTT. Translated: CASSEETRTDTQYF. The chain is built from TRBV7-8 and TRBJ2-3, with no clear D. This CDR3 spans 14 amino acids. CDR1 and CDR2 from the germline V gene are SGHVS and FQNEAQ. V was pared by 5 bases and J by 1 base, with 10 bases between.

V and J are TRBV7-2 and TRBJ2-7, with D perhaps assigned TRBD1 or TRBD2 (6 bases each). CDR3 length: 18 residues. V was clipped by 1 base and J by 1 base, with 20 bases between them. Germline V gene lookup returns CDR1 SGHTA and CDR2 FQGNSA. CDR3 in amino acids: CASSLGRFGGAKSYEQYF. CDR3 in DNA: TGTGCCAGCAGCTTAGGACGATTCGGGGGCGCGAAGTCCTACGAGCAGTACTTC.

This rearrangement joins TRBV14 to TRBJ1-6, with a tentative D call TRBD1 (5 bases). Germline CDR1 reads SGHDN; CDR2 reads FVKESK. The CDR3 is 16 residues long. The ends were cut back, 6 bases at V and 3 bases at J, with 15 bases in the middle. CDR3 in DNA: TGTGCCAGCAGTCCCGGGACCGCGAACTATAATTCACCCCTCCACTTT. It yields the protein CASSPGTANYNSPLHF. Supplemented by reference TRBV14 and TRBJ1-6, the full variable domain reads EAGVTQFPSHSVIEKGQTVTLRCDPISGHDNLYWYRRVMGKEIKFLLHFVKESKQDESGMPNNRFLAERTGGTYSTLKVQPAELEDSGVYFCASSPGTANYNSPLHFGNGTRLTVT.

CDR3 loop: CASRPLSETQYF. CDR3 nucleotides: TGTGCCAGCAGACCCCTTTCAGAGACCCAGTACTTC. The V gene is TRBV6-1, the J gene TRBJ2-5; no clear D gene. The germline V gene encodes CDR1 MNHNS and CDR2 SASEGT. This CDR3 spans 12 amino acids. Trimming took off 6 bases at V and 4 bases at J, with 9 bases between the two ends.

This sequence joins TRBV6-1 and TRBJ1-2; the D gene is possibly TRBD1 (5 bases). The CDR3 spans 14 residues. Germline loops: CDR1 MNHNS, CDR2 SASEGT. V lost 4 bases, J lost 5 bases, and 14 bases lay in between. This CDR3 reads CASSVGPKLYGYTF. The DNA for the CDR3 is TGTGCCAGCAGTGTGGGACCGAAATTATATGGCTACACCTTC.

The count of this clone is one. The chain is built from TRBV10-3 and TRBJ2-1; D perhaps matches TRBD2 (5 bases). V was clipped by 3 bases and J by 0 bases, with 9 bases between them. This CDR3 spans 15 amino acids. Germline V gives CDR1 ENHRY, CDR2 SYGVKD. This chain's CDR3 is CAISESGSSYNEQFF. The CDR3 nucleotides are TGTGCCATCAGTGAAAGCGGAAGCTCCTACAATGAGCAGTTCTTC.

The rearrangement uses TRBV2 and TRBJ1-2; D gene uncertain. The V end lost 2 bases, the J end lost 2 bases, and 12 bases lay between the germline ends. Per germline, CDR1 SNHLY and CDR2 FYNNEI. The CDR3 contains 15 residues. CDR3 in DNA: TGTGCCAGCAGTGAAAGCGTGGGATTCAACTATGGCTACACCTTC. This encodes CASSESVGFNYGYTF.

The rearrangement uses TRBV5-5 and TRBJ1-2, with 7 bases fitting TRBD1. The trim removed 0 bases at V and 11 bases at J, leaving 10 bases unmatched. The CDR3 is 14 residues long. CDR1 and CDR2 (germline): SGHKS, YYEKEE (reference sequence). DNA of the CDR3: TGTGCCAGCAGCTTGGTCGGACAGGAGGTAGGGTACACCTTC. Its translation: CASSLVGQEVGYTF.

The chain employs TRBV11-2 and TRBJ2-7; tentatively, D is TRBD1 or TRBD2 (5 bases each). V lost 1 base to trimming and J lost 2 bases, with 18 bases between them. This CDR3 is built from 17 residues. Germline values: CDR1 SGHAT, CDR2 FQNNGV. CDR3 sequence (DNA): TGTGCCAGCAGCTTAGCTGGTGTCAGGGAGTATCCCTACGAGCAGTACTTC. Protein product: CASSLAGVREYPYEQYF.

The J gene is TRBJ1-4, the V gene TRBV11-2; D is possibly TRBD1 (5 bases). CDR1 SGHAT and CDR2 FQNNGV come from the germline V gene. V was clipped by 0 bases and J by 8 bases, with 7 bases between them. This CDR3 is 13 amino acids long. The chain's CDR3 is CASSLDRVEKLFF. CDR3 in DNA: TGTGCCAGCAGCTTAGACAGGGTCGAAAAACTGTTTTTT.

This chain connects TRBV25-1 to TRBJ1-4; D gene uncertain. The germline gives CDR1 MGHDK, CDR2 SYGVNS. The CDR3 totals 13 residues. V was pared by 4 bases and J by 8 bases, with 11 bases between. The CDR3 protein is CASSVQFGEKLFF. CDR3 bases: TGTGCCAGCAGTGTTCAGTTTGGGGAAAAACTGTTTTTT.

This chain joins TRBV11-3 and TRBJ1-1; 10 bases are a match to TRBD1. V trimming: 5 bases; J trimming: 5 bases; junction bases outside the gene matches: 8. In germline, CDR1 is SGHNT, CDR2 YENEEA. The CDR3 totals 15 residues. CDR3 protein: CASSPGTGVWTEAFF. The CDR3 region has the DNA TGTGCCAGCAGCCCCGGGACAGGGGTTTGGACTGAAGCTTTCTTT.

The chain recombines TRBV7-2 with TRBJ2-1; unclear D gene. The length of the CDR3 is 12 residues. The ends were cut back, 0 bases at V and 11 bases at J, with 8 bases in the middle. Germline values: CDR1 SGHTA, CDR2 FQGNSA. The CDR3 coding sequence is TGTGCCAGCAGCTTAGCGACACTGAAGCAGTTCTTC. This sequence encodes CASSLATLKQFF. Full variable domain (remainder filled in from reference TRBV7-2 and TRBJ2-1): GAGVSQSPSNKVTEKGKDVELRCDPISGHTALYWYRQSLGQGLEFLIYFQGNSAPDKSGLPSDRFSAERTGGSVSTLTIQRTQQEDSAVYLCASSLATLKQFFGPGTRLTVL.

The rearrangement links TRBV27 to TRBJ1-1; no definite D call. The ends were cut back, 5 bases at V and 7 bases at J, with 11 bases in the middle. CDR3 length: 12 residues. Germline V lookup: CDR1 MNHEY, CDR2 SMNVEV (reference sequence). The CDR3 nucleotides read TGTGCCAGCAGTCTCCGTGGCAGTGAAGCTTTCTTT. It translates to CASSLRGSEAFF.

The genes are TRBV6-5 and TRBJ1-3; D unclear. V was pared by 2 bases and J by 1 base, with 9 bases between. CDR3 length equals 15 residues. Germline V gene sequence: CDR1 MNHEY, CDR2 SVGAGI. Here the CDR3 DNA reads TGTGCCAGCAGTTACGATGGAACATCTGGAAACACCATATATTTT. Translating it yields CASSYDGTSGNTIYF.

This sequence joins TRBV10-1 and TRBJ2-1; 9 nucleotides align to TRBD1. The CDR3 sequence is 15 residues long. Germline-derived CDR1 and CDR2 are WNHNN and SYGVQD (reference sequence). The J segment lost 3 bases and the V segment lost 4 bases, leaving 4 bases of the junction unmatched. The CDR3: CASSGDRVGYNEQFF. CDR3 sequence (DNA): TGCGCCAGCAGTGGGGACAGGGTGGGCTACAATGAGCAGTTCTTC.

This clone appeared a few times. The rearrangement uses TRBV7-8 and TRBJ1-1; D is uncertain. Trimming shortened V by 5 bases and J by 3 bases, and 10 bases separated the two germline ends. Germline values: CDR1 SGHVS, CDR2 FQNEAQ. CDR3 size: 13 residues. CDR3 in DNA: TGTGCCAGCAGCGTTGCCTGGTACACTGAAGCTTTCTTT. Translated, it gives CASSVAWYTEAFF.

The chain links TRBV7-2 to TRBJ2-7; 9 positions agree with TRBD2. The CDR3 is 15 amino acids. The germline V gene encodes CDR1 SGHTA and CDR2 FQGNSA. Germline trimming cut 4 bases from V and 6 bases from J; bases unmatched to any gene: 10. The DNA of the CDR3 is TGTGCCAGCAGCTCAGTTAGCGGGAGAGTAGTCGAGCAGTACTTC. Its protein is CASSSVSGRVVEQYF.

The rearrangement joins TRBV27 to TRBJ2-1; TRBD2 matches 9 bases. J lost 7 bases, V lost 0 bases, and 7 bases had no gene match. The CDR3 consists of 16 residues. Per the germline V gene, CDR1 is MNHEY and CDR2 is SMNVEV (reference sequence). CDR3 sequence (DNA): TGTGCCAGCAGTTTATCGGGCGGGAGGGCGGGAAATGAGCAGTTCTTC. Amino acid sequence: CASSLSGGRAGNEQFF.

This clone was observed a handful of times. The chain joins TRBV5-5 to TRBJ1-2, with unresolved D. Germline CDR1 and CDR2: SGHKS and YYEKEE (reference sequence). The V end lost 4 bases, the J end lost 7 bases, and 17 bases lay between the germline ends. This CDR3 spans 14 amino acids. The CDR3 sequence: CASSIGPRSAGYTF. The CDR3 nucleotides read TGTGCCAGCAGCATCGGACCGCGAAGTGCTGGCTACACCTTC.

This clone was counted only a few times. Here the CDR3 DNA reads TGTGCCAGCAGCTTAGGTCCCGCGGGACAGTATTCACCCCTCCACTTT. Amino acids: CASSLGPAGQYSPLHF. J is TRBJ1-6 and V is TRBV11-3; 7 positions match TRBD1. With V trimmed by 1 base and J by 8 bases, 8 bases remained unmatched. The germline V gene encodes CDR1 SGHNT and CDR2 YENEEA. This CDR3 region has 16 residues.

In this sample, this clone turned up once. The gene calls are TRBV11-2 and TRBJ2-7, with D hard to call. Trimming removed 3 bases at V and 2 bases at J, with 11 bases between. The CDR3 length is 14 residues. Germline V CDR1 and CDR2: SGHAT, FQNNGV. CDR3 protein: CASSLGSRPYEQYF. The CDR3 nucleotides read TGTGCCAGCAGCTTGGGAAGCCGCCCCTACGAGCAGTACTTC.

J is TRBJ1-3 and V is TRBV30, with D maybe TRBD1 (5 bases). The CDR3 totals 15 residues. Germline V gene sequence: CDR1 GTSNPN, CDR2 SVGIG (reference sequence). V gave up 1 base and J gave up 1 base, with 11 bases separating them. In DNA, the CDR3 is TGTGCCTGGAGTGCGACAGAGAAGTCTGGAAACACCATATATTTT. The encoded protein is CAWSATEKSGNTIYF.

This sequence joins TRBV11-2 and TRBJ2-1; D is unclear. The CDR3 runs to 14 residues. The germline V and J ends were trimmed by 5 bases and 4 bases, with 12 bases remaining between them. The germline V gene has CDR1 SGHAT and CDR2 FQNNGV. Written as DNA, the CDR3 is TGTGCCAGCAGCCGGCTAACGGATTACAATGAGCAGTTCTTC. This codes for CASSRLTDYNEQFF.

This clone was seen only a few times. This chain links TRBV5-5 with TRBJ1-6; tentative D call: TRBD1 (6 bases). Germline CDR1 and CDR2: SGHKS and YYEKEE (reference sequence). The CDR3 is 14 amino acids. V lost 4 bases and J lost 6, with 11 bases in between. The CDR3 region is CASSLGQTNSPLHF. The CDR3 bases are TGTGCCAGCAGCCTTGGACAGACTAATTCACCCCTCCACTTT.

This clone has just one count. The V call is TRBV27, the J call TRBJ1-6; TRBD1 is a possible D gene (5 bases). CDR3 length: 14 amino acids. The V and J ends lost 2 bases and 8 bases respectively, with 10 bases between them. Looked up from germline, CDR1 is MNHEY and CDR2 is SMNVEV (reference sequence). The CDR3: CASSLGGSDSPLHF. CDR3 DNA: TGTGCCAGCAGTTTAGGGGGGTCAGATTCACCCCTCCACTTT.